Listed below are T cell receptor beta chains from one sample, sequenced in a study of CD8 T cells in ankylosing spondylitis. MiXCR, run by TCRdb on the 5' RACE reads, gives a single entry per CDR3 protein. The sample contains about 360,000 distinct CDR3 sequences, approximately 15% of which appear only once. The sequencing sample was made of blood, either unsorted or a sorted T cell fraction (not recorded which). These receptors came from a male donor with ankylosing spondylitis or in good health (not recorded which). Each CDR3 is given with its conserved first and last residue. A D gene is named only where the DNA matches it firmly. The size field is filled for only some rows; it gives once, few, many or a size class.

cdr3_nt cdr3_aa d_call j_call v_call clone_size
TGTGCCAGCAGACCCGGGACAGGGCTTACCGGGGAGCTGTTTTTT CASRPGTGLTGELFF TRBD1 TRBJ2-2 TRBV12-3/TRBV12-4 NA
TGTGCCAGCAGCTTCGCGGGACAGGGATCCAAAAACATTCAGTACTTC CASSFAGQGSKNIQYF TRBD1 TRBJ2-4 TRBV5-6 many
TGTGCCAGCAGTTACTGGGGGCCGGGCCGAGTGAACACTGAAGCTTTCTTT CASSYWGPGRVNTEAFF NA TRBJ1-1 TRBV6-5 few
TGTGCCATCAGTGAGCCCCTAGCGGGGGTAGCAGATACGCAGTATTTT CAISEPLAGVADTQYF TRBD2 TRBJ2-3 TRBV10-3 NA
TGTGCCAGCAGTTTCGGCAGGGCGCTACCCTACGAGCAGTACTTC CASSFGRALPYEQYF NA TRBJ2-7 TRBV12-3/TRBV12-4 few
TGTGCCAGCAGCCCTGCTGGAATGGGCAATCAGCCCCAGCATTTT CASSPAGMGNQPQHF NA TRBJ1-5 TRBV4-2 many
TGTGCCACGAGGAGGAGGAGTAATGAAAAACTGTTTTTT CATRRRSNEKLFF NA TRBJ1-4 TRBV12-3/TRBV12-4 NA
TGTGCCAGCAGCCAAGGGGGGGATTTCACAGATACGCAGTATTTT CASSQGGDFTDTQYF NA TRBJ2-3 TRBV4-2 NA
TGTGCCAGCCGAGGGGTCGGACAGGGCGCGGGCTACACCTTC CASRGVGQGAGYTF TRBD1 TRBJ1-2 TRBV6-1 NA
TGTGCCAGCAGCCTGGGACAGGGAAGGAATTCACCCCTCCACTTT CASSLGQGRNSPLHF TRBD1 TRBJ1-6 TRBV9 NA
TGCGCCAGCAGCTTCCACCCCACGCAGGATCTCTACGAGCAGTACTTC CASSFHPTQDLYEQYF NA TRBJ2-7 TRBV4-1 NA
TGTGCCAGCAGTTTTAAGACAGGGGGCAATAGTAATGAGCAGTTCTTC CASSFKTGGNSNEQFF TRBD1 TRBJ2-1 TRBV12-3/TRBV12-4 NA
TGCGCCAGCAGCTTCCAACTAGCGGGAGGCAATGAGCAGTTCTTC CASSFQLAGGNEQFF TRBD2 TRBJ2-1 TRBV5-1 many
TGTGCCAGCTCACAAATACCACACTACGAGCAGTACTTC CASSQIPHYEQYF NA TRBJ2-7 TRBV18 NA
TGTGCCAGCAGTTTCCAGCGGGGGAACACCGGGGAGCTGTTTTTT CASSFQRGNTGELFF TRBD2 TRBJ2-2 TRBV12-3/TRBV12-4 NA
TGTGCCAGCACTTTCGGGGGTGGCTACACCTTC CASTFGGGYTF NA TRBJ1-2 TRBV25-1 few
TGTGCTAGTGGACCAGGGACAAATGAGCAGTTCTTC CASGPGTNEQFF NA TRBJ2-1 TRBV12-5 few
TGTGCCAGCAGCCAAGATCGGTTAGTTAACGAGCAGTACTTC CASSQDRLVNEQYF NA TRBJ2-7 TRBV4-2 NA
TGTGCCTGGAGCCTCACTGAAGGTGGGACCCAAGACCACGAGCAGTACTTC CAWSLTEGGTQDHEQYF NA TRBJ2-7 TRBV30 few
TGCGCCAGCAGCCAGGGACAGGGGGCGTCGGGCTACACCTTC CASSQGQGASGYTF TRBD1 TRBJ1-2 TRBV5-1 few
TGCAGTGCTCGGACTAGCGGGAGGGCCCTTTCCTACCAAGAGACCCAGTACTTC CSARTSGRALSYQETQYF TRBD2 TRBJ2-5 TRBV20-1 NA
TGCGCCAGCAGCGTCGGGACAGGGGTCGATACCTACGAGCAGTACTTC CASSVGTGVDTYEQYF TRBD1 TRBJ2-7 TRBV5-1 NA
TGCAGTGCTAACCAGGAGGGGACAGATACGCAGTATTTT CSANQEGTDTQYF NA TRBJ2-3 TRBV20-1 NA
TGTGCCAGCAGCCCCCTTTCCGTGGGTACGCAGTATTTT CASSPLSVGTQYF NA TRBJ2-3 TRBV3-1 NA
TGCGCCAGCAGCCCTACTCTGAGGAGCGGGAGTAAGAAGGGAAGGTCCTACGAGCAGTACTTC CASSPTLRSGSKKGRSYEQYF TRBD2 TRBJ2-7 TRBV10-1 few
TGTGCCAGCAGCTTGGAACAGGGAGGACCCTACGAGCAGTACTTC CASSLEQGGPYEQYF NA TRBJ2-7 TRBV5-6 NA
TGTGCCAGCAGCTTAGGTACCGACTCCCGCTACGAGCAGTACTTC CASSLGTDSRYEQYF NA TRBJ2-7 TRBV7-2 NA
TGCGCCAGCAGCTTGGACCGGACTAGCGAAACAGATACGCAGTATTTT CASSLDRTSETDTQYF TRBD2 TRBJ2-3 TRBV5-1 few
TGCGCCAGCAGCTTGGTGGGACAGGGCGCTAATACGCAGTATTTT CASSLVGQGANTQYF TRBD1 TRBJ2-3 TRBV5-1 NA
TGTGCCAGCAGCCAAGTGAAGGGACAGGGTAATGAAAAACTGTTTTTT CASSQVKGQGNEKLFF TRBD1 TRBJ1-4 TRBV14 NA
TGTGCCAGCAGCCAAGTGGGCAGCCTGAACACTGAAGCTTTCTTT CASSQVGSLNTEAFF NA TRBJ1-1 TRBV4-2 few
TGTGCCATCGGGGAACAGGGGTTCATTCAGTACTTC CAIGEQGFIQYF TRBD1 TRBJ2-4 TRBV10-3 few
TGTGCCAGCAGGTCTGGAAACACCATATATTTT CASRSGNTIYF NA TRBJ1-3 TRBV12-3/TRBV12-4 NA
TGTGCCAGCAGCTTTTTCACAGGGGGCGCAGGGAACGAGCAGTACTTC CASSFFTGGAGNEQYF TRBD1 TRBJ2-7 TRBV7-9 NA
TGCGCCAGCAGCTTGAGCGGCGCGAGGGCAGATACGCAGTATTTT CASSLSGARADTQYF NA TRBJ2-3 TRBV5-1 few
TGTGCCAGCAGTCCAATCAGCCCCTACAATGAGCAGTTCTTC CASSPISPYNEQFF NA TRBJ2-1 TRBV12-3/TRBV12-4 few
TGTGCCAGCAGCTTAGAAGGTATGGGACAGGACTCCTACGAGCAGTACTTC CASSLEGMGQDSYEQYF TRBD1 TRBJ2-7 TRBV11-3 NA
TGTGCCAGCAGTGGGTCTTCACGGGGCACTAATGAAAAACTGTTTTTT CASSGSSRGTNEKLFF NA TRBJ1-4 TRBV12-3/TRBV12-4 many
TGTGCCACCAGTGATTACAGAAACACCGGGGAGCTGTTTTTT CATSDYRNTGELFF NA TRBJ2-2 TRBV24-1 many
TGTGCCAGTACCCCGGGACAGCGGTCCGGGGAGCTGTTTTTT CASTPGQRSGELFF TRBD1 TRBJ2-2 TRBV9 few
TGTGCCAGCAGCCGCGTGGAGTTGGGCAATGAGCAGTTCTTC CASSRVELGNEQFF NA TRBJ2-1 TRBV4-2 NA
TGTGCCAGCAGTACGGGGGTGTCGGGCTATGGCTACACCTTC CASSTGVSGYGYTF NA TRBJ1-2 TRBV6-1 NA
TGCGCCAGCAGGGTGAGGGACAGTACATACAATGAGCAGTTCTTC CASRVRDSTYNEQFF TRBD1 TRBJ2-1 TRBV5-1 NA
TGTGCCACCAGCAGAGATCGAGGAATCTCTGGAAACACCATATATTTT CATSRDRGISGNTIYF NA TRBJ1-3 TRBV15 many
TGTGCCAGCAATCCTGGCAGCTTCTCGAACACCGGGGAGCTGTTTTTT CASNPGSFSNTGELFF NA TRBJ2-2 TRBV12-3/TRBV12-4 few
TGTGCCAGCAGCCAAGAATGGTATTCACCCCTCCACTTT CASSQEWYSPLHF NA TRBJ1-6 TRBV3-1 NA
TGCAGCGTTGAGCGGAGAAGCACAGATACGCAGTATTTT CSVERRSTDTQYF NA TRBJ2-3 TRBV29-1 NA
TGTGCCAGCAGCTCCCCTTCGGGGGGTAGGTCAGATACGCAGTATTTT CASSSPSGGRSDTQYF TRBD2 TRBJ2-3 TRBV11-2 many
TGCAGTGCTTGGACAGGTCACCAGTTCTTC CSAWTGHQFF TRBD1 TRBJ2-1 TRBV20-1 NA
TGTGCCAGCGGGGGGGGGCTTTCTGGGACTAGCGGATACGAGCAGTACTTC CASGGGLSGTSGYEQYF TRBD2 TRBJ2-7 TRBV6-1 many
TGTGCCAGCAGCGTAGAGGCAGGGCGGGATACGCAGTATTTT CASSVEAGRDTQYF NA TRBJ2-3 TRBV9 few
TGTGCCAGCAGCTCCCTGGGACTTAACACCGGGGAGCTGTTTTTT CASSSLGLNTGELFF NA TRBJ2-2 TRBV11-1 once
TGCGCCAGCAGCCTACAGGGTTATCAGCCCCAGCATTTT CASSLQGYQPQHF NA TRBJ1-5 TRBV5-1 many
TGTGCCAGTAGTACGAGAAGGGAGGGGAACACTGAAGCTTTCTTT CASSTRREGNTEAFF NA TRBJ1-1 TRBV19 many
TGCGCCAGCAGCTTGGATCCAGCGAGCAATCAGCCCCAGCATTTT CASSLDPASNQPQHF NA TRBJ1-5 TRBV5-1 few
TGTGCCAGCAGTTCCCCTAGGGCCGGTGACACTGAAGCTTTCTTT CASSSPRAGDTEAFF NA TRBJ1-1 TRBV6-5 NA
TGCAGTGCTAGAGAAATCGGACAGGGGGCAATCGAGCAGTACTTC CSAREIGQGAIEQYF TRBD1 TRBJ2-7 TRBV20-1 NA
TGCGCCAGCAGCTTGGGGGTCATGCGGGAGCTGTTTTTT CASSLGVMRELFF NA TRBJ2-2 TRBV5-1 few
TGTGCCAGCTCACCACCAGGAGACAATGAGCAGTTCTTC CASSPPGDNEQFF NA TRBJ2-1 TRBV18 few